The clone carrying this T cell receptor (beta chain) has a handful of counts. These data originate in a study of blood T cell repertoires in COVID-19. On the study more broadly: COVID-19 samples from acute and convalescent phases originated in the United States, Italy and Spain. From T cells, B-cell-depleted T cells, or PBMCs came the material, which was cDNA or gDNA.

V was cut by 0 bases and J by 13 bases, with 26 bases left in between. Germline CDR1 is SQVTM and CDR2 is ANQGSEA. This CDR3 is 16 amino acids long. In the original analysis: Amplifying reference gene primers gave estimates of nucleated cell counts. The method was immunoSEQ multiplex PCR; TCRdb's version includes in-frame clones alone and lacks a portion of them. The DNA gave D and trimming, while V, J and clone size come from that table. The repertoire holds about 59,000 clones, with roughly 85% as singletons. The chain is built from TRBV29-1 and TRBJ2-3; a possible D gene is TRBD1 (8 bases). Sample: peripheral blood. The TCR was taken from a man in his sixties with acute or convalescent COVID-19. CDR3 residues: CSVEDLRSGTGLKEYF. Here the CDR3 DNA reads TGCAGCGTTGAAGATTTAAGAAGCGGGACAGGTCTAAAGGAGTATTTT.